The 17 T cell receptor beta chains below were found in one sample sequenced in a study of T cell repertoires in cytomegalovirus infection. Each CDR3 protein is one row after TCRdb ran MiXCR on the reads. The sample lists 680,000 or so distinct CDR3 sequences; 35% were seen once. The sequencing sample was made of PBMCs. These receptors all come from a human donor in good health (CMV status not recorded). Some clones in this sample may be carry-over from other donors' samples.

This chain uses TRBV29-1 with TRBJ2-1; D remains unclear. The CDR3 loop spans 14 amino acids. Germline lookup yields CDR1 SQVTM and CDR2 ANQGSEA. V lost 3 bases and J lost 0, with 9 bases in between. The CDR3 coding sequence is TGCAGCGTTGAGGGCGTGAGCTCCTACAATGAGCAGTTCTTC. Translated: CSVEGVSSYNEQFF.

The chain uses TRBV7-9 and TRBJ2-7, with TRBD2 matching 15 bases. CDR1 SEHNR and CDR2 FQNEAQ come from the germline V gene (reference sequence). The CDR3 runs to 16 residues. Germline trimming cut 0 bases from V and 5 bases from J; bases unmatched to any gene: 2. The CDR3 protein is CASSLAGLAGGHEQYF. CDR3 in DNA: TGTGCCAGCAGCTTAGCCGGACTAGCGGGGGGGCACGAGCAGTACTTC.

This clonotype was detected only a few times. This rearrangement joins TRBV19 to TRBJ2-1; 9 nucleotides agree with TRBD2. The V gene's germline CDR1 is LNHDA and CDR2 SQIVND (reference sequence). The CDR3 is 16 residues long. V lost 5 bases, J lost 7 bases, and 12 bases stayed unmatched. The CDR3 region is CASSRIGAGGRNEQFF. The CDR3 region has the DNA TGTGCCAGTAGTCGGATAGGGGCGGGGGGGCGTAATGAGCAGTTCTTC.

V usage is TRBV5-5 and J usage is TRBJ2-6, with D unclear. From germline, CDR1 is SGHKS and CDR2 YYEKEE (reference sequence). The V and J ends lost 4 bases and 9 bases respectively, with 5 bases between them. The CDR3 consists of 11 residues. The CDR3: CASSQNNVLTF. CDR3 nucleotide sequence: TGTGCCAGCAGCCAAAACAACGTCCTGACTTTC.

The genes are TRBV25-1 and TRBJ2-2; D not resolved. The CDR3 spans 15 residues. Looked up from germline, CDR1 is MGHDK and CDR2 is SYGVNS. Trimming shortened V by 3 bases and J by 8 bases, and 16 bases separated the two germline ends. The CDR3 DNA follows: TGTGCCAGCAGTGACTTAGGAGCTTTAACTGGGGAGCTGTTTTTT. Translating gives CASSDLGALTGELFF.

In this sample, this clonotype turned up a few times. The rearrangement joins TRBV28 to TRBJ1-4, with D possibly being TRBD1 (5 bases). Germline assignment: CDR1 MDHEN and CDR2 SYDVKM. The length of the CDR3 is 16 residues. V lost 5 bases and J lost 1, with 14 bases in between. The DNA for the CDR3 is TGTGCCAGCAGTGCCCAGGGACTAGAAACTAATGAAAAACTGTTTTTT. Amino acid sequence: CASSAQGLETNEKLFF. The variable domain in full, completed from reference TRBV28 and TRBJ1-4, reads DVKVTQSSRYLVKRTGEKVFLECVQDMDHENMFWYRQDPGLGLRLIYFSYDVKMKEKGDIPEGYSVSREKKERFSLILESASTNQTSMYLCASSAQGLETNEKLFFGSGTQLSVL.

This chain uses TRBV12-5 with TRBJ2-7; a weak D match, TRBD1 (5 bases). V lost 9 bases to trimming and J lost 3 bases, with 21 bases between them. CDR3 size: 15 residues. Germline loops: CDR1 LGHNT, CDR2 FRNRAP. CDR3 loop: CARAPSSNRFYEQYF. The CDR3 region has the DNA TGTGCTAGAGCTCCGAGCTCCAACAGGTTCTACGAGCAGTACTTC.

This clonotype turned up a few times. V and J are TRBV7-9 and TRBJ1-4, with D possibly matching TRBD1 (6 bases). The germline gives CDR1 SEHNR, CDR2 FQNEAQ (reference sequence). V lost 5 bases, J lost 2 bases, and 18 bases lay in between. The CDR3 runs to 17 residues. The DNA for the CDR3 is TGTGCCAGCAGCGCATCACAGGGCCTTCGGACTAATGAAAAACTGTTTTTT. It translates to CASSASQGLRTNEKLFF.

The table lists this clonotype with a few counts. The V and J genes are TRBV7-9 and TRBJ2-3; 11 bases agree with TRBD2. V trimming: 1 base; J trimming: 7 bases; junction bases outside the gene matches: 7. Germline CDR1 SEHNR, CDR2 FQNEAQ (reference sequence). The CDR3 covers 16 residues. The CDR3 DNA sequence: TGTGCCAGCAGCTTAGAGACTAGCGGGGCCTTTAATACGCAGTATTTT. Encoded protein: CASSLETSGAFNTQYF. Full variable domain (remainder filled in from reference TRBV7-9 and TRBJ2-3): DTGVSQNPRHKITKRGQNVTFRCDPISEHNRLYWYRQTLGQGPEFLTYFQNEAQLEKSRLLSDRFSAERPKGSFSTLEIQRTEQGDSAMYLCASSLETSGAFNTQYFGPGTRLTVL.

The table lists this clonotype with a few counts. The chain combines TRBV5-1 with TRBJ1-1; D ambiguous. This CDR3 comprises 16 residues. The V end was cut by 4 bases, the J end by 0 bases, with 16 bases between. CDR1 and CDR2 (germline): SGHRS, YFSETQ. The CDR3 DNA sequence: TGCGCCAGCAGCCCACGATCCTCTGGCTTGAACACTGAAGCTTTCTTT. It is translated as CASSPRSSGLNTEAFF.

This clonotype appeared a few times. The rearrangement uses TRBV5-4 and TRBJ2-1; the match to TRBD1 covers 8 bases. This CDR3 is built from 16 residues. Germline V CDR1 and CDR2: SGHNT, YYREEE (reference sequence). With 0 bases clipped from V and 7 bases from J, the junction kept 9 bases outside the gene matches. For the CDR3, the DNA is TGTGCCAGCAGCTTGGAGGGGTACAGGGGGAGTAATGAGCAGTTCTTC. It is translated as CASSLEGYRGSNEQFF.

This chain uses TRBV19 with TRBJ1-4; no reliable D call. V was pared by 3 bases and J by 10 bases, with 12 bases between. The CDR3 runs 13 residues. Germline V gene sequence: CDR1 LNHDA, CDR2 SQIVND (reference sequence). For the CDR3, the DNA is TGTGCCAGTAGTATCCAAGAGGGTGGAAAACTGTTTTTT. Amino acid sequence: CASSIQEGGKLFF.

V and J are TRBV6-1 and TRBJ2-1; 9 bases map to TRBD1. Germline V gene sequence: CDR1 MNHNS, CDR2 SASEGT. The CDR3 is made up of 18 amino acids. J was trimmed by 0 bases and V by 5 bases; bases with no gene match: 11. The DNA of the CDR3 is TGTGCCAGCAGTTCCTTTCAACAGGGGGCTGCCTCCTACAATGAGCAGTTCTTC. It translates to CASSSFQQGAASYNEQFF.

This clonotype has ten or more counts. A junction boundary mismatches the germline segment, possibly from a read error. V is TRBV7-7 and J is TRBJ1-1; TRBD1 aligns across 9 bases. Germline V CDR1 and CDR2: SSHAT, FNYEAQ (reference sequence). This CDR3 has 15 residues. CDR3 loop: CASSPGTGLNTEAFF. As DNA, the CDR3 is TGTGCTAGCAGCCCCGGGACAGGGCTGAACACTGAAGCTTTCTTT.

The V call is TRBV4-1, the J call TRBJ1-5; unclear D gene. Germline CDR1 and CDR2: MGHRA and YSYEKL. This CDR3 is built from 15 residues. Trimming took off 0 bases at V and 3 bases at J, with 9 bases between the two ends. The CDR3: CASSQDPQTNQPQHF. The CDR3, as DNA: TGCGCCAGCAGCCAAGATCCCCAGACCAATCAGCCCCAGCATTTT.

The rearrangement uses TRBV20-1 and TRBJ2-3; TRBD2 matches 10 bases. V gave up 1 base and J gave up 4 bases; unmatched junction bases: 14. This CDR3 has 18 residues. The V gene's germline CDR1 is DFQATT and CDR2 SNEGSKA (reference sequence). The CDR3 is CSARAASGSGPSPDTQYF. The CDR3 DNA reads TGCAGTGCTAGAGCGGCTAGCGGGAGTGGCCCTTCCCCAGATACGCAGTATTTT.

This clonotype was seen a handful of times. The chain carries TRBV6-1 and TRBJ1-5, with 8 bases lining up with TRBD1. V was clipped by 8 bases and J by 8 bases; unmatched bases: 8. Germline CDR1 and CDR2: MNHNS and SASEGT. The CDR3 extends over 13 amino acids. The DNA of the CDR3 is TGTGCCAGCGTGCCGACAGGGGAAGAGCCCCAGCATTTT. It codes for CASVPTGEEPQHF.